The 26 T cell receptor beta chains below come from one sample, sequenced in a study of Tregs in tolerant kidney transplant recipients. Clones were read by immunoSEQ multiplex PCR, and TCRdb kept only the in-frame ones, dropping some. The repertoire has some 68,000 clones, 84% of them found once; the top ten carry 3.5% to 5.5%. The sample consisted of CD4+ T cells from blood. Receptors were obtained from a human donor in good health.

V gene TRBV29-1 combines with J gene TRBJ2-3, with TRBD2 matching over 8 bases. V was pared by 4 bases and J by 4 bases, with 10 bases of the junction left unmatched. This CDR3 has 15 amino acids. CDR1 and CDR2 from the germline V gene are SQVTM and ANQGSEA. The CDR3 nucleotides are TGCAGCGTTGGGGCTCGCGGGGGGCGAGCAGATACGCAGTATTTT. Amino acids: CSVGARGGRADTQYF.

The CDR3 sequence is CASSRTGQETQYF. As DNA, the CDR3 is TGTGCCAGCAGCCGGACAGGGCAAGAGACCCAGTACTTC. The chain joins TRBV5-4 to TRBJ2-5; 8 positions match TRBD1. The V segment lost 4 bases and the J segment 2 bases; nucleotides outside the gene matches: 1. This CDR3 is built from 13 residues. Germline CDR1 and CDR2: SGHNT and YYREEE (reference sequence). The full variable domain, with the rest looked up from reference TRBV5-4 and TRBJ2-5, is ETGVTQSPTHLIKTRGQQVTLRCSSQSGHNTVSWYQQALGQGPQFIFQYYREEENGRGNFPPRFSGLQFPNYSSELNVNALELDDSALYLCASSRTGQETQYFGPGTRLLVL.

This sequence joins TRBV5-1 and TRBJ1-6; 7 nucleotides agree with TRBD1. The V gene end was trimmed by 2 bases and the J gene end by 5 bases; junction bases not matched to a gene: 4. The CDR3 covers 15 residues. The V gene's germline CDR1 is SGHRS and CDR2 YFSETQ. CDR3 sequence reads: CASSFRDSHNSPLHF. Here the CDR3 DNA reads TGCGCCAGCAGCTTCCGGGACAGCCATAATTCACCCCTCCACTTT.

The CDR3 DNA reads TGTGCCAGCAGCTTATCACCCGGGGTGGCTCAGCCCCAGCATTTT. Translation: CASSLSPGVAQPQHF. V usage is TRBV11-2 and J usage is TRBJ1-5, with no clear D. Germline V gene lookup returns CDR1 SGHAT and CDR2 FQNNGV. CDR3 length equals 15 residues. V dropped 2 bases and J dropped 6 bases, with 14 bases sitting between them.

The chain couples TRBV15 to TRBJ1-4; 7 bases fit TRBD1. The trim removed 2 bases at V and 4 bases at J, leaving 10 bases unmatched. CDR1 is LNHNV, CDR2 YYDKDF, per germline (reference sequence). The CDR3 runs 17 residues. CDR3 in DNA: TGTGCCACCAGCAGAACCACGAGGGGACAGAATAATGAAAAACTGTTTTTT. Its translation is CATSRTTRGQNNEKLFF. Based on the CDR3 plus reference TRBV15 and TRBJ1-4, the full variable domain is DAMVIQNPRYQVTQFGKPVTLSCSQTLNHNVMYWYQQKSSQAPKLLFHYYDKDFNNEADTPDNFQSRRPNTSFCFLDIRSPGLGDTAMYLCATSRTTRGQNNEKLFFGSGTQLSVL.

The rearrangement links TRBV6-5 to TRBJ1-2, with TRBD1 as a possible D gene (5 bases). The V end lost 0 bases, the J end lost 2 bases, and 10 bases lay between the germline ends. This CDR3 contains 15 residues. The germline CDR1 and CDR2 sequences are MNHEY and SVGAGI. CDR3: CASSYSWGSNYGYTF. CDR3 DNA: TGTGCCAGCAGTTACTCATGGGGCTCCAACTATGGCTACACCTTC.

The chain employs TRBV4-3 and TRBJ2-5; possibly TRBD1 for D (6 bases). Trimming shortened V by 3 bases and J by 3 bases, and 14 bases separated the two germline ends. Germline V gene sequence: CDR1 LGHNA, CDR2 YSLEER. The CDR3 has 15 residues. As DNA, the CDR3 is TGCGCCAGCAGCCACGGGACACCCTTTGAAGAGACCCAGTACTTC. It translates to CASSHGTPFEETQYF.

The chain joins TRBV28 to TRBJ2-2; D is possibly TRBD2 (6 bases). Trimming shortened V by 7 bases and J by 5 bases, and 20 bases separated the two germline ends. CDR3 length: 16 amino acids. Germline CDR1 and CDR2: MDHEN and SYDVKM. CDR3 in amino acids: CASTPWRGAGTGELFF. The CDR3 DNA reads as TGTGCCAGCACCCCATGGAGGGGCGCGGGGACCGGGGAGCTGTTTTTT.

The genes are TRBV4-1 and TRBJ2-2, with TRBD2 matching 15 bases. In germline, CDR1 is MGHRA, CDR2 YSYEKL. Trimming cost V 3 bases and J 5 bases; bases outside gene matches: 13. This CDR3 spans 20 amino acids. CDR3 protein: CASSHPRPGLAGGGTGELFF. CDR3 nucleotide sequence: TGCGCCAGCAGCCATCCCCGACCGGGACTAGCGGGAGGTGGTACCGGGGAGCTGTTTTTT.

This sequence joins TRBV11-2 and TRBJ1-4, with D perhaps matching TRBD1 (5 bases). V dropped 1 base and J dropped 6 bases, with 15 bases sitting between them. CDR1 and CDR2 (germline): SGHAT, FQNNGV. This CDR3 is 16 amino acids long. DNA for the CDR3: TGTGCCAGCAGCTTAGGAGTCTGGGGGACGGATGAAAAACTGTTTTTT. Its translation: CASSLGVWGTDEKLFF.

This clone was picked up one time. CDR3 bases: TGTGCCAGCAGCCCCCTAGCGGGAGGCGTAGATACGCAGTATTTT. It is translated as CASSPLAGGVDTQYF. The chain links TRBV28 to TRBJ2-3; 11 nucleotides line up with TRBD2. Losses at the gene ends were 6 bases for V and 5 bases for J; bases not matched to a gene: 7. Per germline, CDR1 MDHEN and CDR2 SYDVKM. The CDR3 consists of 15 residues.

This clone was counted between two and nine times. The rearrangement joins TRBV7-2 to TRBJ1-6; D gene unclear. The germline CDR1 and CDR2 sequences are SGHTA and FQGNSA. This CDR3 has 13 residues. The V end was cut by 1 base, the J end by 7 bases, with 5 bases between. The CDR3 loop is CASSLVPNSPLHF. DNA of the CDR3: TGTGCCAGCAGCTTAGTCCCAAATTCACCCCTCCACTTT.

This chain connects TRBV7-3 to TRBJ2-1, with 11 bases that match TRBD1. Unmatched junction bases numbered 8, after V lost 9 bases and J lost 7 bases. Per the germline V gene, CDR1 is SGHTA and CDR2 is FQGTGA. The CDR3 length is 14 residues. The chain's CDR3 is CASGTGGKKNEQFF. DNA of the CDR3: TGTGCCAGTGGGACAGGGGGTAAGAAGAATGAGCAGTTCTTC. The variable domain in full, with the rest retrieved from reference TRBV7-3 and TRBJ2-1, is GAGVSQTPSNKVTEKGKYVELRCDPISGHTALYWYRQSLGQGPEFLIYFQGTGAADDSGLPNDRFFAVRPEGSVSTLKIQRTERGDSAVYLCASGTGGKKNEQFFGPGTRLTVL.

This clone was found a few times. The V and J genes are TRBV9 and TRBJ2-1; weak D call: TRBD1 (6 bases). Trimming cost V 3 bases and J 3 bases, with 13 bases left between them. Germline V CDR1 and CDR2: SGDLS, YYNGEE. The CDR3 is made up of 15 amino acids. CDR3: CASSAQGTDYNEQFF. The CDR3 bases are TGTGCCAGCAGCGCCCAGGGGACGGACTACAATGAGCAGTTCTTC.

The gene calls are TRBV4-1 and TRBJ1-1; no clear D gene. The ends were cut back, 1 base at V and 1 base at J, with 19 bases in the middle. The CDR3 is 18 residues long. Germline CDR1 reads MGHRA; CDR2 reads YSYEKL. The CDR3 coding sequence is TGCGCCAGCAGCCAAGTGCTTCTCCGGGGTGGGCCGAACACTGAAGCTTTCTTT. This encodes CASSQVLLRGGPNTEAFF.

V and J are TRBV10-3 and TRBJ2-7; D uncertain. In germline, CDR1 is ENHRY, CDR2 SYGVKD. V shed 6 bases and J shed 0 bases, with 12 bases lying between them. The CDR3 sequence is 14 residues long. The CDR3 nucleotides are TGTGCCATCAGGATCGACTCGAGCTCCTACGAGCAGTACTTC. Its translation is CAIRIDSSSYEQYF.

The J gene is TRBJ1-6, the V gene TRBV2; TRBD1 matches at 8 bases. The CDR3 spans 13 residues. CDR1 and CDR2 from the germline V gene are SNHLY and FYNNEI. J gave up 7 bases and V 8 bases, and 4 bases lay outside the gene matches. In nucleotides, the CDR3 is TGTGCCAGCGGACAGGGCGAGAATTCACCCCTCCACTTT. Its translation is CASGQGENSPLHF. Drawing the rest from reference TRBV2 and TRBJ1-6, the complete variable domain is EPEVTQTPSHQVTQMGQEVILRCVPISNHLYFYWYRQILGQKVEFLVSFYNNEISEKSEIFDDQFSVERPDGSNFTLKIRSTKLEDSAMYFCASGQGENSPLHFGNGTRLTVT.

The CDR3 region has the DNA TGTGCCAGCAGCCCTTGGACAGGGGGCGCAGGCACTGAAGCTTTCTTT. Amino acids: CASSPWTGGAGTEAFF. The chain employs TRBV7-2 and TRBJ1-1; 11 positions agree with TRBD1. The ends lost 5 bases at V and 4 bases at J; junction bases unmatched: 9. CDR3 length: 16 residues. The germline V gene encodes CDR1 SGHTA and CDR2 FQGNSA.

V gene TRBV5-6 combines with J gene TRBJ2-5; 7 bases align to TRBD2. This CDR3 spans 14 amino acids. Germline-derived CDR1 and CDR2 are SGHDT and YYEEEE. The V gene end was trimmed by 2 bases and the J gene end by 3 bases; junction bases not matched to a gene: 4. CDR3 bases: TGTGCCAGCAGCTTCGGGGGGTTTGAAGAGACCCAGTACTTC. Amino acid sequence: CASSFGGFEETQYF.

The chain employs TRBV5-6 and TRBJ2-5; 7 bases are shared with TRBD1. The CDR3 loop spans 14 amino acids. Germline CDR1 reads SGHDT; CDR2 reads YYEEEE. V dropped 4 bases and J dropped 2; count of bases not matched to a gene: 5. CDR3 DNA sequence: TGTGCCAGCAGCCTAGGGACAGTTCAAGAGACCCAGTACTTC. Protein: CASSLGTVQETQYF.

The chain is built from TRBV21-1 and TRBJ1-1. TRBV21-1 is a pseudogene. The CDR3 runs 15 residues. The chain's CDR3 is CASPRGGVGNTEAFF. The CDR3 coding sequence is TGTGCCAGCCCCCGCGGGGGGGTAGGGAACACTGAAGCTTTCTTT.

The J gene is TRBJ2-7, the V gene TRBV7-9, with 7 positions matching TRBD1. The junction had 10 bases not matched to a gene; V was cut back by 2 bases and J by 3 bases. This CDR3 contains 16 residues. Looked up from germline, CDR1 is SEHNR and CDR2 is FQNEAQ (reference sequence). CDR3 loop: CASSLIGGELGYEQYF. CDR3 DNA: TGTGCCAGCAGCTTAATAGGGGGCGAATTGGGCTACGAGCAGTACTTC.

The V and J genes are TRBV5-6 and TRBJ1-2, with 8 bases aligning to TRBD1. The CDR3 loop spans 15 amino acids. Germline V gene lookup returns CDR1 SGHDT and CDR2 YYEEEE. Trimming cost V 2 bases and J 3 bases; bases outside gene matches: 6. The CDR3 DNA sequence: TGTGCCAGCAGCTTTAGTACAGGGGGGGACTATGGCTACACCTTC. As protein: CASSFSTGGDYGYTF.

V is TRBV2 and J is TRBJ2-1, with 10 bases fitting TRBD2. V lost 6 bases and J lost 8; bases outside the gene matches: 7. Germline-derived CDR1 and CDR2 are SNHLY and FYNNEI. The CDR3 is 14 amino acids. In DNA form, the CDR3 reads TGTGCCAGCAGCCTCTGGAGCGGGGGGGATGAGCAGTTCTTC. Protein product: CASSLWSGGDEQFF.

V and J are TRBV10-3 and TRBJ1-2; D is undetermined. Trimming took 10 bases from V and 3 from J, leaving 12 bases between them. CDR1 is ENHRY and CDR2 is SYGVKD in the germline V gene. The CDR3 totals 12 residues. Written as DNA, the CDR3 is TGTGCCACCTCTGGAGAAGACTATGGCTACACCTTC. It yields the protein CATSGEDYGYTF.

The chain joins TRBV13 to TRBJ2-5; D gene uncertain. CDR3 length: 14 residues. V lost 3 bases and J 5 bases, leaving 13 bases between the germline ends. Germline CDR1 and CDR2: PRHDT and FYEKMQ (reference sequence). In DNA, the CDR3 is TGTGCCAGCAGCTTTTCCCCGGTCAGGGAGACCCAGTACTTC. Protein product: CASSFSPVRETQYF.